These 21 T cell receptor beta chains originate from one sample sequenced in a study of read filtering for tumor transcriptome and immune sequencing. Molecular barcoded adaptors covering alpha/delta and beta/gamma chains were used on roughly 400 ng RNA. TCRdb independently ran MiXCR on the reads; one entry per CDR3 protein. Of 60,000 to 75,000 distinct CDR3 sequences listed, roughly 19% are singletons. Sequencing was performed on a population of CD138-negative cells sorted from bone marrow. Receptors were obtained from a donor at least 40 years old with multiple myeloma.

This clonotype was found many times. The chain has TRBV2 and TRBJ1-1, with 10 bases matching TRBD1. The CDR3 contains 13 residues. The V gene end was trimmed by 6 bases and the J gene end by 7 bases; junction bases not matched to a gene: 5. CDR1 is SNHLY and CDR2 is FYNNEI in the germline V gene. The DNA of the CDR3 is TGTGCCAGCAGGAAGGACAGGGGGGATGAAGCTTTCTTT. Translation gives CASRKDRGDEAFF.

This clonotype was detected many times. The chain carries TRBV7-9 and TRBJ2-1, with 13 bases matching TRBD2. Trimming took 5 bases from V and 9 from J; bases not matched to a gene: 10. Germline values: CDR1 SEHNR, CDR2 FQNEAQ (reference sequence). There are 16 residues in the CDR3. This CDR3 is CASSPSTSGRPGEQFF. CDR3 nucleotides: TGTGCCAGCAGCCCATCGACTAGCGGGAGGCCGGGTGAGCAGTTCTTC.

This clonotype was found many times. V gene TRBV19 combines with J gene TRBJ2-7; 7 positions agree with TRBD2. CDR1 and CDR2 (germline): LNHDA, SQIVND (reference sequence). With V trimmed by 5 bases and J by 3 bases, 10 bases remained unmatched. There are 15 residues in the CDR3. CDR3 region: CASSSELADHYEQYF. CDR3 DNA sequence: TGTGCCAGTAGTTCAGAGCTAGCGGATCACTACGAGCAGTACTTC.

The chain has TRBV5-1 and TRBJ2-1; 9 nucleotides line up with TRBD1. V was clipped by 0 bases and J by 9 bases; unmatched bases: 7. Per the germline V gene, CDR1 is SGHRS and CDR2 is YFSETQ. The CDR3 covers 15 residues. CDR3 coding DNA: TGCGCCAGCAGCTTGGTGAGGGACAGGGCTCCTGAGCAGTTCTTC. Translated: CASSLVRDRAPEQFF.

This clonotype has ten or more counts. The J gene is TRBJ2-7, the V gene TRBV5-1; D possibly corresponds to TRBD1 (6 bases). This CDR3 is 15 amino acids long. The germline gives CDR1 SGHRS, CDR2 YFSETQ. Between the trimmed V and J ends, which lost 1 base and 3 bases, there was a span of 14 bases. The CDR3 reads CASSLRQGQVYEQYF. The CDR3 nucleotides read TGCGCCAGCAGCTTGCGGCAGGGGCAAGTCTACGAGCAGTACTTC.

With regard to this clonotype: A much larger clone sits a single nucleotide away, making a read error possible. This is likely a read error, given that the CDR3 carries no conserved phenylalanine or tryptophan at its end. The chain links TRBV12-3 or TRBV12-4 to TRBJ1-5; D is undetermined. V lost 6 bases and J lost 7, with 19 bases in between. The CDR3 contains 15 residues. CDR3 coding DNA: TGTGCCAGCAGCCCTTTCGGTCCCGCAAGACAGCCCCAGCATCTT. Protein sequence: CASSPFGPARQPQHL.

The CDR3 spells CAISETGATNEKLFF. CDR3 bases: TGTGCCATCAGTGAAACAGGGGCAACTAATGAAAAACTGTTTTTT. V and J are TRBV10-3 and TRBJ1-4, with TRBD1 matching over 7 bases. J gave up 0 bases and V 3 bases, and 1 base lay outside the gene matches. The CDR3 consists of 15 residues. Germline V CDR1 and CDR2: ENHRY, SYGVKD.

Many counts were recorded for this clonotype. The rearrangement links TRBV18 to TRBJ2-7; 8 bases are a match to TRBD1. This CDR3 spans 14 amino acids. Germline values: CDR1 KGHSH, CDR2 LQKENI. V lost 4 bases and J lost 3; bases outside the gene matches: 5. The CDR3 DNA reads as TGTGCCAGCTCACTAGCAGGGGGCGACTACGAGCAGTACTTC. Translating it yields CASSLAGGDYEQYF.

On this clonotype: This may come from a read error, since a much larger clone is one base off. In DNA form, the CDR3 reads TGTGCCAGCAGCTTCCTACAGGACCTTGGCGAGACCCAGTGCTTC. This codes for CASSFLQDLGETQCF. The chain couples TRBV11-3 to TRBJ2-5, with a weak D call TRBD1 (5 bases). This CDR3 is 15 amino acids long. CDR1 and CDR2 from the germline V gene are SGHNT and YENEEA.

On this clonotype itself: One end of the junction does not line up with germline, which may come from a read error. The chain couples TRBV5-1 to TRBJ2-2; no definite D call. The CDR3 covers 15 residues. Germline V gives CDR1 SGHRS, CDR2 YFSETQ. CDR3 in DNA: TGCGCCGGCAGCTTGGACGGAGTGAACACCGGGGAGCTGTTTTTT. Its translation is CAGSLDGVNTGELFF. Supplemented by reference TRBV5-1 and TRBJ2-2, the full variable domain reads KAGVTQTPRYLIKTRGQQVTLSCSPISGHRSVSWYQQTPGQGLQFLFEYFSETQRNKGNFPGRFSGRQFSNSRSEMNVSTLELGDSALYLCAGSLDGVNTGELFFGEGSRLTVL.

This clonotype was picked up many times. The chain links TRBV6-9 to TRBJ2-2, with D unresolved. The germline V and J ends were trimmed by 3 bases and 6 bases, with 14 bases remaining between them. The germline V gene encodes CDR1 MNHGY and CDR2 SVAAGI. The CDR3 has 15 residues. The CDR3 nucleotides are TGTGCCAGCAGTTACTCCCATGCGTTTGCCGGGGAGCTGTTTTTT. It translates to CASSYSHAFAGELFF.

In this sample, this clonotype turned up many times. The J gene is TRBJ2-2, the V gene TRBV7-3; perhaps TRBD2 as D (6 bases). The CDR3 spans 14 residues. Germline CDR1 and CDR2: SGHTA and FQGTGA. V was clipped by 0 bases and J by 7 bases, with 9 bases between them. The CDR3 DNA reads as TGTGCCAGCAGCTTAACAGGAGGGATCGGGGAGCTGTTTTTT. Translating gives CASSLTGGIGELFF.

This clonotype was detected ten times or more. This chain connects TRBV19 to TRBJ2-1; D is possibly TRBD2 (6 bases). The CDR3 runs 13 residues. V was trimmed by 2 bases and J by 10 bases, leaving 12 bases between them. The V gene's germline CDR1 is LNHDA and CDR2 SQIVND (reference sequence). CDR3 residues: CASSITGVGEQFF. The CDR3 bases are TGTGCCAGTAGTATAACGGGGGTAGGCGAGCAGTTCTTC.

This clonotype was counted at least ten times. V gene TRBV29-1 combines with J gene TRBJ2-7; 9 bases fit TRBD1. The trim removed 2 bases at V and 0 bases at J, leaving 5 bases unmatched. The CDR3 covers 15 residues. Per germline, CDR1 SQVTM and CDR2 ANQGSEA. CDR3 sequence (DNA): TGCAGCGTTGAATTAGTGGGACAGGGCTCCTACGAGCAGTACTTC. Amino acid sequence: CSVELVGQGSYEQYF.

Comments on this clonotype: This may be a read error, as it is one base from a much larger clone. The CDR3 does not close with the conserved phenylalanine or tryptophan, likely indicating a read error. The chain carries TRBV5-1 and TRBJ2-7; D is possibly TRBD2 (7 bases). Germline CDR1 SGHRS, CDR2 YFSETQ. This CDR3 has 15 amino acids. The CDR3 DNA reads as TGTGCCAGCAGCTTGGTCGGGGGGCCCCCCTACGAGCAGTACCTC. Its protein is CASSLVGGPPYEQYL.

This clonotype was recorded many times. The CDR3 sequence is CASSLYGSLGELFF. The CDR3, as DNA: TGTGCCAGCAGTTTATACGGGAGCCTCGGGGAGCTGTTTTTT. The genes are TRBV27 and TRBJ2-2; the D gene is possibly TRBD2 (6 bases). Germline loops: CDR1 MNHEY, CDR2 SMNVEV (reference sequence). V gave up 1 base and J gave up 7 bases, with 10 bases separating them. The length of the CDR3 is 14 residues.

Details on this clonotype: A single base separates this from a much larger clone, so it may be a read error. V and J are TRBV28 and TRBJ2-7, with TRBD1 identical over 7 bases. Germline V CDR1 and CDR2: MDHEN, SYDVKM. The CDR3 loop spans 13 amino acids. CDR3 sequence: CAGSFLGQIPQYF. The CDR3 nucleotides read TGTGCCGGCAGTTTCTTGGGACAGATCCCTCAGTACTTC. The full variable domain, completed using reference TRBV28 and TRBJ2-7, is DVKVTQSSRYLVKRTGEKVFLECVQDMDHENMFWYRQDPGLGLRLIYFSYDVKMKEKGDIPEGYSVSREKKERFSLILESASTNQTSMYLCAGSFLGQIPQYFGPGTRLTVT.

The chain has TRBV5-1 and TRBJ2-2, with a possible D match to TRBD1 (6 bases). V gave up 0 bases and J gave up 2 bases, with 11 bases separating them. CDR3 size: 16 residues. The germline V gene encodes CDR1 SGHRS and CDR2 YFSETQ. CDR3 DNA sequence: TGCGCCAGCAGCTTGGCTGCAGGGGTAAACACCGGGGAGCTGTTTTTT. This translates into CASSLAAGVNTGELFF.

This chain links TRBV13 with TRBJ1-1; D may be TRBD1 (6 bases). This CDR3 has 14 amino acids. Trimming took 2 bases from V and 7 from J, leaving 14 bases between them. The germline V gene has CDR1 PRHDT and CDR2 FYEKMQ (reference sequence). The CDR3 sequence: CASSLWAGDGEAFF. The CDR3 bases are TGTGCCAGCAGCTTATGGGCAGGGGACGGTGAAGCTTTCTTT. The variable domain in full, completed from reference TRBV13 and TRBJ1-1, reads AAGVIQSPRHLIKEKRETATLKCYPIPRHDTVYWYQQGPGQDPQFLISFYEKMQSDKGSIPDRFSAQQFSDYHSELNMSSLELGDSALYFCASSLWAGDGEAFFGQGTRLTVV.

This clonotype appeared many times. The chain links TRBV7-6 to TRBJ1-2; perhaps TRBD1 as D (5 bases). The CDR3 loop spans 14 amino acids. Trimming cost V 2 bases and J 6 bases, with 13 bases left between them. Germline V gives CDR1 SGHVS, CDR2 FNYEAQ. The CDR3 DNA reads as TGTGCCAGCAGCTTATCGGCAGGGCTTGATGGCTACACCTTC. Protein: CASSLSAGLDGYTF. The full variable domain, rest sourced from reference TRBV7-6 and TRBJ1-2, is GAGVSQSPRYKVTKRGQDVALRCDPISGHVSLYWYRQALGQGPEFLTYFNYEAQQDKSGLPNDRFSAERPEGSISTLTIQRTEQRDSAMYRCASSLSAGLDGYTFGSGTRLTVV.

This clonotype came up many times. The chain employs TRBV29-1 and TRBJ1-1, with D perhaps matching TRBD1 (6 bases). The V and J ends lost 7 bases and 3 bases respectively, with 12 bases between them. The CDR3 length is 12 residues. Germline V lookup: CDR1 SQVTM, CDR2 ANQGSEA. The CDR3 DNA is TGCAGCGCGGGACACCCAGACACTGAAGCTTTCTTT. Translating it yields CSAGHPDTEAFF.